The present TCR beta chain was sequenced within a study of cytomegalovirus exposure and HLA in healthy donors. Findings and limits, study-wide: Many donors shared some public TCRs, even though most TCR sequences were rare. Researchers counted 150 to 200 TCR beta chains as cytomegalovirus-associated.

Repertoires were generated with immunoSEQ multiplex PCR, while TCRdb's copy carries only in-frame clones and drops some. The sample consists of 200,000 to 250,000 clones, around 86% of them appearing once. Regarding this clone: Its antigen is still unknown.

J lost 3 bases, V lost 6 bases, and 8 bases had no gene match. Germline V CDR1 and CDR2: SGHVS, FQNEAQ. The CDR3 length is 16 residues. Material for sequencing was PBMCs. The clonotype originates from a woman aged 18-29 years in good health and CMV-seropositive. The gene calls are TRBV7-8 and TRBJ2-1, with TRBD2 identical over 10 bases. The CDR3 sequence: CASSSGLAEYYNEQFF. For the CDR3, the DNA is TGTGCCAGCAGTTCCGGACTAGCGGAATACTACAATGAGCAGTTCTTC.